These 17 T cell receptor beta chains share one sample of origin, sequenced in a study of CD8 T cells in ankylosing spondylitis. From the 5' RACE reads, TCRdb called clonotypes with MiXCR, one entry per CDR3 protein. Of 250,000 to 300,000 distinct CDR3 sequences listed, about 19% are singletons. The sample consisted of blood, either unsorted or a sorted T cell fraction (not recorded which). The receptors come from a male donor with ankylosing spondylitis or in good health (not recorded which).

The chain has TRBV5-1 and TRBJ2-1; 7 bases are shared with TRBD1. In germline, CDR1 is SGHRS, CDR2 YFSETQ. The trim removed 0 bases at V and 3 bases at J, leaving 3 bases unmatched. The CDR3 is 15 amino acids. The CDR3 region has the DNA TGCGCCAGCAGCTTGGATACAGGGGTCTACAATGAGCAGTTCTTC. Translating it yields CASSLDTGVYNEQFF. The full variable domain, in which reference TRBV5-1 and TRBJ2-1 provide the parts outside the CDR3, is KAGVTQTPRYLIKTRGQQVTLSCSPISGHRSVSWYQQTPGQGLQFLFEYFSETQRNKGNFPGRFSGRQFSNSRSEMNVSTLELGDSALYLCASSLDTGVYNEQFFGPGTRLTVL.

Only a few counts were recorded for this clonotype. The rearrangement uses TRBV5-1 and TRBJ2-3; perhaps TRBD2 as D (6 bases). CDR3 size: 14 residues. V lost 4 bases, J lost 2 bases, and 11 bases lay in between. Looked up from germline, CDR1 is SGHRS and CDR2 is YFSETQ. The CDR3 here is CASSEERATDTQYF. The CDR3 DNA sequence: TGCGCCAGCAGCGAGGAGCGGGCCACAGATACGCAGTATTTT.

This clonotype has just a few counts. This sequence joins TRBV3-1 and TRBJ1-2; D call uncertain. Looked up from germline, CDR1 is LGHDT and CDR2 is YNNKEL (reference sequence). V gave up 4 bases and J gave up 2 bases, with 11 bases separating them. This CDR3 has 14 amino acids. CDR3 loop: CASSRNVENYGYTF. CDR3 sequence (DNA): TGTGCCAGCAGCCGGAATGTGGAGAACTATGGCTACACCTTC.

This clonotype was observed a handful of times. The J gene is TRBJ2-1, the V gene TRBV27; 14 positions agree with TRBD2. The junction had 8 bases not matched to a gene; V was cut back by 5 bases and J by 8 bases. CDR1 and CDR2 from the germline V gene are MNHEY and SMNVEV (reference sequence). This CDR3 region has 16 residues. The CDR3 region has the DNA TGTGCCAGCAGTCAACACGGGACTAGCGGGAGCGATGAGCAGTTCTTC. Translating it yields CASSQHGTSGSDEQFF.

This clonotype was counted a few times. The rearrangement joins TRBV5-1 to TRBJ1-6; D remains unclear. The CDR3 extends over 15 amino acids. Trimming took 4 bases from V and 7 from J, leaving 15 bases between them. The V gene's germline CDR1 is SGHRS and CDR2 YFSETQ. Here the CDR3 reads CASSPDLAGNSPLHF. Written as DNA, the CDR3 is TGCGCCAGCAGCCCAGACTTAGCAGGAAATTCACCCCTCCACTTT.

The genes are TRBV30 and TRBJ2-2, with D maybe TRBD1 (7 bases). Germline-derived CDR1 and CDR2 are GTSNPN and SVGIG (reference sequence). The V gene lost 4 bases and the J gene lost 3 bases, with 24 bases spanning the gap. CDR3 length: 18 amino acids. The CDR3 bases are TGTGCCTGGACTACGTGGAGGGGGCTCGGCTCGGACACCGGGGAGCTGTTTTTT. Residues: CAWTTWRGLGSDTGELFF.

This clonotype was detected a few times. The chain is built from TRBV20-1 and TRBJ2-3; possible D gene TRBD2, 5 bases. V lost 4 bases and J 4 bases, leaving 18 bases between the germline ends. The CDR3 is made up of 15 amino acids. Germline-derived CDR1 and CDR2 are DFQATT and SNEGSKA (reference sequence). CDR3 protein: CSAIYERASPDTQYF. CDR3 DNA: TGCAGTGCTATTTATGAGAGGGCGAGCCCAGATACGCAGTATTTT.

The V gene is TRBV28, the J gene TRBJ2-3; TRBD2 agrees at 9 bases. CDR3 length equals 17 residues. The V gene's germline CDR1 is MDHEN and CDR2 SYDVKM. Unmatched junction bases numbered 15, after V lost 10 bases and J lost 1 base. CDR3 sequence (DNA): TGTGCCACCGCCGGGGCTAGCGGGGCCTTCGGCACAGATACGCAGTATTTT. Translated: CATAGASGAFGTDTQYF. Full variable domain (missing parts from reference TRBV28 and TRBJ2-3): DVKVTQSSRYLVKRTGEKVFLECVQDMDHENMFWYRQDPGLGLRLIYFSYDVKMKEKGDIPEGYSVSREKKERFSLILESASTNQTSMYLCATAGASGAFGTDTQYFGPGTRLTVL.

The gene calls are TRBV7-9 and TRBJ2-3, with D tentatively TRBD2 (6 bases). The CDR3 is made up of 15 amino acids. The germline V gene encodes CDR1 SEHNR and CDR2 FQNEAQ (reference sequence). Trimming pared 5 bases from V and 3 bases from J, leaving 15 bases between. The CDR3 DNA reads as TGTGCCAGCAGCCCTCGACTAGGAAGAACAGATACGCAGTATTTT. Amino acids: CASSPRLGRTDTQYF.

The CDR3: CASSYAPGTGAREPQHF. In DNA form, the CDR3 reads TGTGCCAGCAGTTACGCCCCCGGGACAGGGGCCAGGGAGCCCCAGCATTTT. J is TRBJ1-5 and V is TRBV6-5, with 10 bases lining up with TRBD1. The CDR3 length is 17 residues. Germline V lookup: CDR1 MNHEY, CDR2 SVGAGI. V lost 2 bases and J lost 8; bases outside the gene matches: 12.

The chain has TRBV4-1 and TRBJ2-7, with 11 bases matching TRBD2. CDR3 length: 16 residues. CDR1 and CDR2 (germline): MGHRA, YSYEKL. Losses at the gene ends were 0 bases for V and 2 bases for J; bases not matched to a gene: 3. The CDR3 is CASSQEVSGRAYEQYV. The CDR3 nucleotides are TGCGCCAGCAGCCAAGAGGTTAGCGGGAGGGCCTACGAGCAGTACGTC.

This clonotype was counted only a few times. The chain couples TRBV29-1 to TRBJ2-5; perhaps TRBD1 as D (6 bases). CDR1 is SQVTM and CDR2 is ANQGSEA in the germline V gene. The CDR3 runs 12 residues. The V gene lost 2 bases and the J gene lost 6 bases, with 10 bases spanning the gap. The CDR3 region is CSVEIGGKTQYF. The DNA for the CDR3 is TGCAGCGTTGAAATAGGGGGAAAGACCCAGTACTTC.

This clonotype has only a few counts. J is TRBJ2-4 and V is TRBV30; 7 nucleotides line up with TRBD2. The V gene's germline CDR1 is GTSNPN and CDR2 SVGIG (reference sequence). The CDR3 has 14 residues. V shed 1 base, J shed 8 bases, and the junction held 8 bases outside the gene matches. CDR3 sequence (DNA): TGTGCCTGGAGTGCCTGGGGGGGAGGATACATTCAGTACTTC. Encoded protein: CAWSAWGGGYIQYF.

This chain joins TRBV12-3 or TRBV12-4 and TRBJ2-5, with 7 bases identical to TRBD1. This CDR3 is built from 15 residues. V lost 8 bases, J lost 5 bases, and 14 bases stayed unmatched. The CDR3 DNA follows: TGTGCCAGCGTCGAAGGGGGCTTAATTGGGGAGACCCAGTACTTC. Its protein is CASVEGGLIGETQYF.

This chain joins TRBV12-3 or TRBV12-4 and TRBJ1-1, with 7 bases identical to TRBD1. The CDR3 extends over 13 amino acids. V lost 6 bases and J lost 1; bases outside the gene matches: 2. For the CDR3, the DNA is TGTGCCAGCAGGGGGACAGAGAACACTGAAGCTTTCTTT. Translated, it gives CASRGTENTEAFF.

This clonotype occurred a few times. The chain is built from TRBV29-1 and TRBJ1-3; a weak D match, TRBD1 (6 bases). Looked up from germline, CDR1 is SQVTM and CDR2 is ANQGSEA. V was cut by 3 bases and J by 15 bases, with 15 bases left in between. The CDR3 spans 11 residues. CDR3 loop: CSVDGGAQPYF. CDR3 nucleotides: TGCAGCGTTGACGGGGGGGCGCAACCATATTTT.

CDR3 protein: CASGTNRGTYNEQFF. DNA of the CDR3: TGCGCCAGCGGGACCAACAGGGGAACCTACAATGAGCAGTTCTTC. The V and J genes are TRBV5-1 and TRBJ2-1; 7 nucleotides align to TRBD1. Trimming took 7 bases from V and 2 from J; bases not matched to a gene: 9. The CDR3 has 15 residues. Germline-derived CDR1 and CDR2 are SGHRS and YFSETQ.